Reported below is one T cell receptor (beta chain). This CDR3 has 12 residues. Germline CDR1 and CDR2: LGHDT and YNNKEL (reference sequence). Trimming took 2 bases from V and 2 from J, leaving 3 bases between them. This record belongs to a study of blood T cell repertoires in COVID-19. Study details: T cells, B-cell-depleted T cells, or PBMCs supplied cDNA or gDNA.

Original processing methods: Estimates of nucleated cell counts were drawn from the amplification of reference gene primers. Clones were read by immunoSEQ multiplex PCR, and TCRdb kept only the in-frame ones, dropping some. V, J and clone size were drawn from that table, and D and trimming were deduced from the DNA. The sample has hundreds of thousands of clones, approximately 83% seen once. Sequencing was done on a sample of PBMCs or T cells enriched from blood (not recorded which). This rearrangement joins TRBV3-1 (or the pseudogene TRBV3-2) to TRBJ2-5; D gene ambiguous. This TCR derives from a woman aged 40-49 years with acute COVID-19. CDR3 amino acids: CASSQTQETQYF. The CDR3, as DNA: TGTGCCAGCAGCCAAACTCAAGAGACCCAGTACTTC.